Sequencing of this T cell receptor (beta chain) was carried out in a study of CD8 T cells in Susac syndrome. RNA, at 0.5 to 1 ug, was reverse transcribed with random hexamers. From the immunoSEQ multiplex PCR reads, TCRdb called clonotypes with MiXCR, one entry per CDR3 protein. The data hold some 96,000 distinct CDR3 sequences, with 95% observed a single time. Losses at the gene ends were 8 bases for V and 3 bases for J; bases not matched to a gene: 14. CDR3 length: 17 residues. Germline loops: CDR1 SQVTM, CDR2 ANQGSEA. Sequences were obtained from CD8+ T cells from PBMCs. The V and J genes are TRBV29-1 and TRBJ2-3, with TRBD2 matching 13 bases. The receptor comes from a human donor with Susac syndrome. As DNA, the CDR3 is TGCAGCCCTGAGGAGACACTAGCGGGAGGGTGTACAGATACGCAGTATTTT. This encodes CSPEETLAGGCTDTQYF.